This T cell receptor (beta chain) comes out of a study of blood T cells in healthy people across ages. Per individual sample, total RNA of at least 5.5 micrograms was extracted. V gave up 3 bases and J gave up 4 bases, with 18 bases separating them. The CDR3 sequence is 16 residues long. The germline V gene encodes CDR1 SEHNR and CDR2 FQNEAQ (reference sequence). For the second PCR, which ran for 7 to 11 cycles, a sample-barcoded 5' primer and a J-beta primer mix were used. TCRdb independently ran MiXCR on the 5' RACE reads; one entry per CDR3 protein. The sample lists a few hundred thousand distinct CDR3 sequences; 27% were seen once.

This receptor was taken from a woman in her sixties or seventies in good health. The chain recombines TRBV7-9 with TRBJ1-1; the D is unclear. The source material was blood. The DNA of the CDR3 is TGTGCCAGCAGCTTCCCACGAGGGAGCGGTCCCACTGAAGCTTTCTTT. This sequence encodes CASSFPRGSGPTEAFF.